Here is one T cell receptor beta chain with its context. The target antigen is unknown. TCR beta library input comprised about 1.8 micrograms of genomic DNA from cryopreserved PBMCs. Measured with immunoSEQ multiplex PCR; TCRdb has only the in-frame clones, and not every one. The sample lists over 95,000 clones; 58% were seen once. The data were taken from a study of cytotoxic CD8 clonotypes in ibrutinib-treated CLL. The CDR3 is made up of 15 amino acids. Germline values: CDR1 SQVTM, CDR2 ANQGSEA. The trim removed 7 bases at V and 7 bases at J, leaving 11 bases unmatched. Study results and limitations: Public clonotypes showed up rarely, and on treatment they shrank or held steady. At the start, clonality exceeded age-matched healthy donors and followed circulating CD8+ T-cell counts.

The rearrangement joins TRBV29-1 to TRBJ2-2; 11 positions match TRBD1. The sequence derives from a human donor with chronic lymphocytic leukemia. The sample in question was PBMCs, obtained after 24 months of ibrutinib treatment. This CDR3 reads CSGSMGTGGDGELFF. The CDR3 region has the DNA TGCAGCGGCTCTATGGGGACAGGGGGTGACGGGGAGCTGTTTTTT.